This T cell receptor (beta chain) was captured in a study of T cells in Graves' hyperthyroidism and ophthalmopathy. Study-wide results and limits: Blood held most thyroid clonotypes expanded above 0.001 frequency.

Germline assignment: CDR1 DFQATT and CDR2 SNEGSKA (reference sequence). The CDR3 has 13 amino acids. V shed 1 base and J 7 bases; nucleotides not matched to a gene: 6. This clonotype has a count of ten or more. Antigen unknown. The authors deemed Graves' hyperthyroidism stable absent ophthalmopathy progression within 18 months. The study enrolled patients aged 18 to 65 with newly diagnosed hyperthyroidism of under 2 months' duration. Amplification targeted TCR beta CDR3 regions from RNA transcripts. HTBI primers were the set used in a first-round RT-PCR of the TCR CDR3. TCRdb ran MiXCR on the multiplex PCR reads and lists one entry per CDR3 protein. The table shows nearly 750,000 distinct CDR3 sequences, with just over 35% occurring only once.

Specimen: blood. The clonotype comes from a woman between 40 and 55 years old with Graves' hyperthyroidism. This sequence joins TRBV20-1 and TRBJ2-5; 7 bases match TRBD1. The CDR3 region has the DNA TGCAGTGCTAGAGGTGGAAGGGGGCTGACCCAGTACTTC. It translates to CSARGGRGLTQYF.